This TCR beta chain was retrieved from a study of T cell repertoires in cytomegalovirus infection. Study details: The public TCR beta signatures pointed to both CMV infection and matching HLA type.

This clonotype was seen repeatedly, ten times or more. Its antigen is undetermined. Study results and limitations: In two of eight donors, the top clonotype was HLA-C-restricted CMV-specific. Using cumulative public TCR beta family frequency, the authors identified those who carried CMV together with the relevant HLA.

TCRdb fed the reads into MiXCR, producing one record per CDR3 protein. The sample lists under 350,000 distinct CDR3 sequences, 9.6% seen once, with more than 2.5% in the top ten. This clonotype was obtained from a human donor in good health (CMV status not recorded). Some clones in this sample may be carry-over from other donors' samples. Sequencing used PBMCs.

The CDR3 DNA is TGTGCTAGTGGTAGAGGTTCCGGGACAGGGGAGGAGACCCAGTACTTC. Residues: CASGRGSGTGEETQYF. The rearrangement links TRBV12-5 to TRBJ2-5; TRBD1 aligns across 10 bases. CDR1 LGHNT and CDR2 FRNRAP come from the germline V gene. V lost 5 bases, J lost 5 bases, and 11 bases stayed unmatched. There are 16 residues in the CDR3.